This TCR beta chain was found in a study of regulatory T cells in long-lasting Graves disease. Building the TCR beta libraries relied on iRepertoire HTBI primers, and CDR3 regions underwent Arm-PCR. TCRdb passed the multiplex PCR reads through MiXCR, listing each CDR3 protein once. The sample records almost 350,000 distinct CDR3 sequences, about 20% being singletons. Findings and limits, study-wide: Persistent patients had more shared public clonotypes (roughly 2,700) than new patients (just over 950).

A remark on this clonotype: Antigen specificity is unknown.

Germline V gene lookup returns CDR1 SGHTA and CDR2 FQGTGA. The V end lost 3 bases, the J end lost 1 base, and 3 bases lay between the germline ends. The CDR3 extends over 12 amino acids. The time point was: persistent/refractory GD, antithyroid drugs over 5 years with positive TRAb. PBMCs provided the RNA from which the TCR library was made. The chain joins TRBV7-3 to TRBJ1-1; D remains unclear. The sequences come from peripheral blood mononuclear cells (PBMCs), collected when the disease was refractory, from a patient treated with antithyroid drugs. This clonotype was sampled from a female donor with Graves disease. CDR3 region: CASSLKNTEAFF. As DNA, the CDR3 is TGTGCCAGCAGCTTGAAGAACACTGAAGCTTTCTTT.